These 4 T cell receptor beta chains share one sample of origin, sequenced in a study of identical twins. In TCRdb, the 5' RACE reads were re-called with MiXCR into one record per CDR3 protein. The table records roughly 240,000 distinct CDR3 sequences, roughly 7% of them present only once. This same sample was also part of a study on yellow fever vaccine responses in identical twins.

Sample: memory (CD45RO+) T cells sorted from blood. The receptor set was obtained from a woman between 18 and 29 years old in good health.

This clonotype has more than one count but fewer than ten. This rearrangement joins TRBV7-3 to TRBJ1-1; TRBD1 might be the D (6 bases). Trimming took off 4 bases at V and 1 base at J, with 10 bases between the two ends. CDR3 length: 14 residues. Germline lookup yields CDR1 SGHTA and CDR2 FQGTGA. The CDR3 reads CASSSTGWNTEAFF. The CDR3 DNA follows: TGTGCCAGCAGCTCTACAGGGTGGAACACTGAAGCTTTCTTT.

This clonotype has a handful of counts. The chain couples TRBV20-1 to TRBJ2-4; D is ambiguous. CDR1 and CDR2 (germline): DFQATT, SNEGSKA (reference sequence). This CDR3 is 11 amino acids long. V gave up 5 bases and J gave up 5 bases, with 7 bases separating them. CDR3 amino acids: CSAFRENIQYF. The DNA for the CDR3 is TGCAGTGCTTTTCGGGAAAACATTCAGTACTTC.

In its sample, this clonotype was seen many times. In DNA, the CDR3 is TGCGCCAGCAGCCCGGGACAGGGCGCAGATACGCAGTATTTT. Translating it yields CASSPGQGADTQYF. This chain joins TRBV5-1 and TRBJ2-3; 9 nucleotides align to TRBD1. The V gene end was trimmed by 4 bases and the J gene end by 4 bases; junction bases not matched to a gene: 4. Germline loops: CDR1 SGHRS, CDR2 YFSETQ. The CDR3 runs 14 residues.

This clonotype was counted ten times or more. This chain joins TRBV29-1 and TRBJ1-3; D call uncertain. Trimming stripped 4 bases from V and 0 bases from J, with 7 bases between. The CDR3 sequence is 13 residues long. Looked up from germline, CDR1 is SQVTM and CDR2 is ANQGSEA. The CDR3 loop reads CSVVSDSGNTIYF. CDR3 sequence (DNA): TGCAGCGTTGTTTCCGACTCTGGAAACACCATATATTTT. Complete variable domain (other parts from reference TRBV29-1 and TRBJ1-3): SAVISQKPSRDICQRGTSLTIQCQVDSQVTMMFWYRQQPGQSLTLIATANQGSEATYESGFVIDKFPISRPNLTFSTLTVSNMSPEDSSIYLCSVVSDSGNTIYFGEGSWLTVV.